The next 5 T cell receptor beta chains were all read from a single sample in a study of T cells in Graves' hyperthyroidism and ophthalmopathy. The CDR3 regions of TCR beta were amplified from RNA transcripts. First-round RT-PCR with HTBI primers amplified the TCR CDR3 region. In TCRdb, the multiplex PCR reads were re-called with MiXCR into one record per CDR3 protein. The repertoire holds under 400,000 distinct CDR3 sequences, 16% seen once, with approximately 35% in the top ten. Sample: blood. These receptors came from a young man with Graves' hyperthyroidism.

This clonotype was found many times. V gene TRBV11-2 combines with J gene TRBJ2-3; unclear D gene. Germline loops: CDR1 SGHAT, CDR2 FQNNGV. V was cut by 4 bases and J by 4 bases, with 12 bases left in between. CDR3 length: 14 residues. The CDR3 sequence: CASSSIDPPDTQYF. The CDR3 DNA reads as TGTGCCAGCAGCTCGATAGACCCCCCAGATACGCAGTATTTT.

The chain employs TRBV9 and TRBJ2-3, with 7 bases aligning to TRBD2. Germline CDR1 and CDR2: SGDLS and YYNGEE. The V gene end was trimmed by 0 bases and the J gene end by 0 bases; junction bases not matched to a gene: 7. CDR3 length: 17 residues. CDR3 sequence: CASSVAFAGASTDTQYF. DNA of the CDR3: TGTGCCAGCAGCGTAGCCTTTGCGGGAGCTAGCACAGATACGCAGTATTTT.

This chain uses TRBV2 with TRBJ1-2; TRBD1 agrees at 8 bases. CDR1 and CDR2 from the germline V gene are SNHLY and FYNNEI. This CDR3 is built from 17 residues. With 3 bases clipped from V and 3 bases from J, the junction kept 12 bases outside the gene matches. In DNA form, the CDR3 reads TGTGCCAGCAGTGACCCCGGGACAGGTACGGCTGACTATGGCTACACCTTC. Encoded protein: CASSDPGTGTADYGYTF. Supplemented by reference TRBV2 and TRBJ1-2, the full variable domain reads EPEVTQTPSHQVTQMGQEVILRCVPISNHLYFYWYRQILGQKVEFLVSFYNNEISEKSEIFDDQFSVERPDGSNFTLKIRSTKLEDSAMYFCASSDPGTGTADYGYTFGSGTRLTVV.

In regard to this clonotype: An end of the junction does not agree with germline; a read error may underlie this. V gene TRBV19 combines with J gene TRBJ1-1; 7 bases align to TRBD1. Germline values: CDR1 LNHDA, CDR2 SQIVND (reference sequence). The CDR3 is 12 amino acids. The CDR3 region is CTSANRGTEAFF. CDR3 nucleotides: TGTACCAGTGCAAACAGGGGAACTGAAGCTTTCTTT.

The sample holds a few counts of this clonotype. The rearrangement joins TRBV28 to TRBJ2-5, with 12 nucleotides matching TRBD2. There are 18 residues in the CDR3. CDR1 and CDR2 (germline): MDHEN, SYDVKM. Unmatched junction bases numbered 7, after V lost 2 bases and J lost 0 bases. The CDR3 sequence is CASSLHQGTSGYQETQYF. Here the CDR3 DNA reads TGTGCCAGCAGTTTACACCAAGGGACTAGCGGGTACCAAGAGACCCAGTACTTC.